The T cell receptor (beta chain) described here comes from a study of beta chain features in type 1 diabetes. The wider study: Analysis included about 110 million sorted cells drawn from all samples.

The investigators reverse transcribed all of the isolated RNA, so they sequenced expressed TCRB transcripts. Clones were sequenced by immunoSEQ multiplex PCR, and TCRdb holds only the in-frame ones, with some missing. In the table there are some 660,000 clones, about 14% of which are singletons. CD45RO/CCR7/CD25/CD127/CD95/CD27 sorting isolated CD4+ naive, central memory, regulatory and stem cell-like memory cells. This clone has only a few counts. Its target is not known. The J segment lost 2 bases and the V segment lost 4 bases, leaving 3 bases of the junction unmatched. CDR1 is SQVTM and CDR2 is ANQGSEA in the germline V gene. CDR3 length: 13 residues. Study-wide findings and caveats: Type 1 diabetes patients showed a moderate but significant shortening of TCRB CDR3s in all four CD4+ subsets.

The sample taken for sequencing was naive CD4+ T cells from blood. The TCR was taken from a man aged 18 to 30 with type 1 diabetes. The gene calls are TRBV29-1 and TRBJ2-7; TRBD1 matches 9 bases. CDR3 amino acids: CSVGQGGAYEQYF. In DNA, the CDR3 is TGCAGCGTTGGACAGGGGGGAGCCTACGAGCAGTACTTC.